Below are 10 T cell receptor beta chains sequenced from a single sample in a study of cytomegalovirus exposure and HLA in healthy donors. The PCR was carried out with 60 Vbeta primers and 13 Jbeta primers. Only in-frame clones appear in the TCRdb table, and some are missing; sequencing was by immunoSEQ multiplex PCR. The sample includes about 160,000 clones, approximately 79% of them seen just once. Sequences were obtained from PBMCs. Every receptor here comes from a man between 40 and 49 years old in good health and CMV-seronegative.

The V and J genes are TRBV6-5 and TRBJ2-7; D may be TRBD2 (6 bases). CDR1 MNHEY and CDR2 SVGAGI come from the germline V gene. The CDR3 length is 15 residues. The V end was cut by 8 bases, the J end by 0 bases, with 17 bases between. The CDR3 protein is CASERREPLSYEQYF. The DNA of the CDR3 is TGTGCCAGCGAGAGACGGGAGCCCCTCTCCTACGAGCAGTACTTC.

The J gene is TRBJ2-2, the V gene TRBV6-6, with D possibly being TRBD1 (6 bases). Per germline, CDR1 MNHNY and CDR2 SVGAGI (reference sequence). Trimming pared 6 bases from V and 7 bases from J, leaving 9 bases between. There are 12 residues in the CDR3. The chain's CDR3 is CASSSTGGELFF. The CDR3, as DNA: TGTGCCAGCAGCTCGACAGGCGGGGAGCTGTTTTTT.

This rearrangement joins TRBV5-4 to TRBJ1-1; TRBD1 matches at 9 bases. V gave up 5 bases and J gave up 10 bases; unmatched junction bases: 3. The CDR3 runs to 11 residues. From germline, CDR1 is SGHNT and CDR2 YYREEE (reference sequence). The CDR3 nucleotides read TGTGCCAGCAGGGGACAGGGCCTAGCTTTCTTT. It codes for CASRGQGLAFF.

This chain links TRBV5-4 with TRBJ2-3; D is perhaps TRBD1 (5 bases). The CDR3 contains 20 residues. Germline V gives CDR1 SGHNT, CDR2 YYREEE (reference sequence). Trimming cost V 4 bases and J 2 bases, with 29 bases left between them. The CDR3 loop reads CASSGRQATIGATYTDTQYF. The CDR3 DNA follows: TGTGCCAGCAGCGGTCGGCAGGCTACGATTGGGGCTACCTACACAGATACGCAGTATTTT.

J is TRBJ1-5 and V is TRBV19, with D perhaps TRBD1 (5 bases). The V gene's germline CDR1 is LNHDA and CDR2 SQIVND (reference sequence). This CDR3 comprises 12 residues. V gave up 10 bases and J gave up 6 bases, with 13 bases separating them. In DNA form, the CDR3 reads TGTGCCACCAGGGATTGGAGTCAGCCCCAGCATTTT. Its protein product is CATRDWSQPQHF.

This chain connects TRBV28 to TRBJ2-3, with 7 nucleotides matching TRBD1. Germline CDR1 is MDHEN and CDR2 is SYDVKM. V was clipped by 6 bases and J by 7 bases; unmatched bases: 13. The CDR3 extends over 15 amino acids. CDR3 coding DNA: TGTGCCAGCAGACCGGGACAGATTAGCAGGTATACGCAGTATTTT. Translating it yields CASRPGQISRYTQYF.

V usage is TRBV30 and J usage is TRBJ2-2; TRBD2 is a possible D gene (5 bases). The CDR3 sequence is 13 residues long. Trimming took off 0 bases at V and 7 bases at J, with 9 bases between the two ends. Germline CDR1 GTSNPN, CDR2 SVGIG (reference sequence). The CDR3 sequence: CAWSVVRDGELFF. CDR3 nucleotide sequence: TGTGCCTGGAGTGTAGTTCGGGACGGGGAGCTGTTTTTT.

The V call is TRBV29-1, the J call TRBJ1-2, with TRBD1 as a possible D gene (5 bases). Germline values: CDR1 SQVTM, CDR2 ANQGSEA. The V gene lost 4 bases and the J gene lost 6 bases, with 18 bases spanning the gap. The CDR3 has 14 amino acids. CDR3 residues: CSVGGGRGSDGYTF. CDR3 DNA sequence: TGCAGCGTTGGGGGGGGAAGGGGATCGGATGGCTACACCTTC.

The J gene is TRBJ2-1, the V gene TRBV21-1; TRBD1 was called by the table and not checked on the DNA. TRBV21-1 is a documented pseudogene. The CDR3 is made up of 16 amino acids. The CDR3 nucleotides are TGTGCCAGCAGCAAAGTAAAACAGGGTAGAAGCAATGAGCAGTTCTTC. As protein: CASSKVKQGRSNEQFF.

The chain couples TRBV28 to TRBJ2-7, with D perhaps matching TRBD2 (5 bases). The CDR3 spans 13 residues. Trimming pared 5 bases from V and 3 bases from J, leaving 11 bases between. The V gene's germline CDR1 is MDHEN and CDR2 SYDVKM. CDR3 sequence reads: CASSAGPSYEQYF. The CDR3 DNA is TGTGCCAGCAGTGCGGGCCCAAGCTACGAGCAGTACTTC.